The sequence of this TCR beta chain was determined in a study of blood T cell repertoires in COVID-19. Produced via immunoSEQ multiplex PCR; TCRdb's table is partial and in-frame only. The sample yields around 200,000 clones, around 89% seen once. The sample consisted of peripheral blood. The sequence derives from a man aged 45-60 years with acute or convalescent COVID-19.

The DNA of the CDR3 is TGTGCCAGCAGTTACTCGAGGGGACAGGGGAGCACTGAAGCTTTCTTT. Residues: CASSYSRGQGSTEAFF. The chain joins TRBV6-5 to TRBJ1-1; 10 nucleotides line up with TRBD1. The germline gives CDR1 MNHEY, CDR2 SVGAGI. With 0 bases clipped from V and 4 bases from J, the junction kept 5 bases outside the gene matches. The CDR3 is made up of 16 amino acids.